Detailed here is one T cell receptor (beta chain). Its antigen remains unknown. This specimen belongs to a study of EBV T-cell therapy then PD-1 blockade in nasopharyngeal carcinoma. The treatment: AdE1-LMPpoly-expanded autologous EBV-specific T-cell therapy followed by anti-PD-1 nivolumab. TCRdb keeps only in-frame clones here, not all; method: immunoSEQ multiplex PCR. The sample has 24,000 or so clones, approximately 84% seen once. The V end lost 5 bases, the J end lost 4 bases, and 14 bases lay between the germline ends. The CDR3 contains 14 residues. Germline V gives CDR1 SGHDN, CDR2 FVKESK. The chain couples TRBV14 to TRBJ1-2; possible D gene TRBD1, 6 bases. The sample was CD8+ T cells from blood, taken at roughly day 60 from a patient whose treatment included autologous EBV-specific T cells and nivolumab. The receptor comes from a man between 35 and 55 years old with nasopharyngeal carcinoma. In DNA, the CDR3 is TGTGCCAGCAGCATACAGGGTAGTCCCTATGGCTACACCTTC. Its protein is CASSIQGSPYGYTF.